This T cell receptor beta chain was documented in a study of cytomegalovirus exposure and HLA in healthy donors. Study summary: The 90 to 150 validation repertoires and the roughly 690 first-cohort repertoires shared a platform, a later analysis reported. Points from the study as a whole: Cytomegalovirus-associated TCR beta chains were listed, numbering 150 to 200. Reportedly, cytomegalovirus status was diagnosed with high sensitivity and specificity.

The donors were in the 120-subject validation cohort, distinct from the approximately 700-subject first cohort. V trimming: 4 bases; J trimming: 4 bases; junction bases outside the gene matches: 9. CDR3 length: 15 amino acids. The germline V gene encodes CDR1 SGHRS and CDR2 YFSETQ. Concerning this clone: Its cognate antigen is unknown.

Produced via immunoSEQ multiplex PCR; TCRdb's table is partial and in-frame only. The sample lists over 250,000 clones, roughly 85% occurring once. The source is a young woman in good health and CMV-seronegative. This chain joins TRBV5-1 and TRBJ2-3; 7 bases are a match to TRBD1. The sample consisted of PBMCs. CDR3 in amino acids: CASSPRDRLSDTQYF. DNA of the CDR3: TGCGCCAGCAGCCCACGGGACAGACTCTCAGATACGCAGTATTTT.